This T cell receptor (beta chain) came from a study of blood T cell repertoires in COVID-19. Method: immunoSEQ multiplex PCR; TCRdb's copy keeps in-frame clones and lacks some. Of 80,000 to 100,000 clones in the sample, more than 75% are singletons; the top ten hold approximately 10%. Germline V gene lookup returns CDR1 MNHEY and CDR2 SVGAGI. Trimming cost V 4 bases and J 3 bases; bases outside gene matches: 8. This CDR3 spans 16 amino acids. About this clone: The same CDR3 arises from other DNA sequences in this sample as well.

The TCR sequence derives from a man aged 50-59 years with acute or convalescent COVID-19. The rearrangement uses TRBV6-5 and TRBJ2-1, with 8 bases fitting TRBD2. What was sequenced was peripheral blood. The CDR3 region is CASSSPGTSIYNEQFF. The CDR3 DNA sequence: TGTGCCAGCAGTTCCCCCGGGACTAGTATCTACAATGAGCAGTTCTTC.